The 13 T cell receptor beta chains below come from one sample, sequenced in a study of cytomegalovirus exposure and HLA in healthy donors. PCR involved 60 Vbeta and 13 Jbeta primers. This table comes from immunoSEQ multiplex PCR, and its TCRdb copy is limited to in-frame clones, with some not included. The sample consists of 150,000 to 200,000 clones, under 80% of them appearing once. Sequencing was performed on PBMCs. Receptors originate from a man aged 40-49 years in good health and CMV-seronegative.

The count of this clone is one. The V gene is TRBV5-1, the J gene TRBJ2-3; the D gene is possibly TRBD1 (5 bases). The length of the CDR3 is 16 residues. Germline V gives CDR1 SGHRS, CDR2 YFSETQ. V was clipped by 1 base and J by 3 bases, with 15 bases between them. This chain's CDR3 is CASSLLTYRTTDTQYF. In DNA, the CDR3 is TGCGCCAGCAGCTTGTTGACCTATAGGACAACAGATACGCAGTATTTT.

The CDR3 here is CASSHPGGGHEQFF. The CDR3, as DNA: TGCGCCAGCAGCCACCCGGGCGGGGGCCATGAGCAGTTCTTC. V is TRBV4-3 and J is TRBJ2-1; tentative D call: TRBD2 (7 bases). The CDR3 covers 14 residues. From germline, CDR1 is LGHNA and CDR2 YSLEER. V was trimmed by 3 bases and J by 8 bases, leaving 14 bases between them.

Written as DNA, the CDR3 is TGTGCCAGCTCAAACCTAGCGGGAGAGTACAATGAGCAGTTCTTC. This codes for CASSNLAGEYNEQFF. The chain combines TRBV18 with TRBJ2-1; 10 bases match TRBD2. This CDR3 has 15 amino acids. CDR1 is KGHSH and CDR2 is LQKENI in the germline V gene. The junction had 5 bases not matched to a gene; V was cut back by 5 bases and J by 4 bases.

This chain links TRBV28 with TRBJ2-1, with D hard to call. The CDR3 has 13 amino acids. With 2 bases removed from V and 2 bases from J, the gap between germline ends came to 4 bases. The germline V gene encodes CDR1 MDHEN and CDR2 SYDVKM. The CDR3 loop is CASSLRAYNEQFF. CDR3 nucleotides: TGTGCCAGCAGTTTACGAGCCTACAATGAGCAGTTCTTC.

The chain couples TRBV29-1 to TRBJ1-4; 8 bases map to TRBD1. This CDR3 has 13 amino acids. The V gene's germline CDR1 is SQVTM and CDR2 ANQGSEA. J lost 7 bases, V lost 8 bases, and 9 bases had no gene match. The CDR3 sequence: CSTTDRGGEKLFF. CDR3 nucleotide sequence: TGCAGCACCACTGACAGGGGTGGTGAAAAACTGTTTTTT.

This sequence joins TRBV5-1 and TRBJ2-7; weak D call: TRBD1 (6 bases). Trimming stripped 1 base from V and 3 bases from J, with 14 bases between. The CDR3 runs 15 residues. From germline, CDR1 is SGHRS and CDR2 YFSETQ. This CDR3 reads CASSLIEGGSYEQYF. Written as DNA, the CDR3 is TGCGCCAGCAGCTTGATCGAAGGGGGAAGCTACGAGCAGTACTTC.

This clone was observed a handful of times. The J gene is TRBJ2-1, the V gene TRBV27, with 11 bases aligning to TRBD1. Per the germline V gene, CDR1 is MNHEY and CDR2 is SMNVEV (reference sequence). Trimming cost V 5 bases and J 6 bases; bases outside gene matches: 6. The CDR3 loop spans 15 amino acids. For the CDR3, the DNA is TGTGCCAGCAGTACCCGGACAGGGGGCGGCAATGAGCAGTTCTTC. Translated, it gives CASSTRTGGGNEQFF.

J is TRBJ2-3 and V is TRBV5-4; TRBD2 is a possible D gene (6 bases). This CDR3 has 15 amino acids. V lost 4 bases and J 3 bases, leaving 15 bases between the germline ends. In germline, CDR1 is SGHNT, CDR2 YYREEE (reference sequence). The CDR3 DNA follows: TGTGCCAGCAGCGCCGGGACTCGAGGGACAGATACGCAGTATTTT. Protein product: CASSAGTRGTDTQYF.

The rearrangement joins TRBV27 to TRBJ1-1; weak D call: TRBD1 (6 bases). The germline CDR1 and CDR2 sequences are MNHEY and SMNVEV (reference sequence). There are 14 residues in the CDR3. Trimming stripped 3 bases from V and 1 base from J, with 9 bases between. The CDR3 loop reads CASSLTGQNTEAFF. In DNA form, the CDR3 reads TGTGCCAGCAGTTTGACAGGACAGAACACTGAAGCTTTCTTT.

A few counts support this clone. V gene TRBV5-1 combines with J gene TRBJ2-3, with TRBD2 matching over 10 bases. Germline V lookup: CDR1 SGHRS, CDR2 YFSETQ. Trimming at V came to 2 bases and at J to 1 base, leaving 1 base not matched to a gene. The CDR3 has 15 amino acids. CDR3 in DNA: TGCGCCAGCAGCTTAACTAGCGGGGGCACAGATACGCAGTATTTT. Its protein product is CASSLTSGGTDTQYF.

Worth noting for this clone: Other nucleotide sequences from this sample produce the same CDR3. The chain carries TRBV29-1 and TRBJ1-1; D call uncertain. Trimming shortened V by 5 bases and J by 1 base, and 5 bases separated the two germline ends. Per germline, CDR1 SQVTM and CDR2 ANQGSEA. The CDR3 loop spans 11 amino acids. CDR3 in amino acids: CSVLWNTEAFF. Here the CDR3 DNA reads TGCAGCGTTTTATGGAACACTGAAGCTTTCTTT.

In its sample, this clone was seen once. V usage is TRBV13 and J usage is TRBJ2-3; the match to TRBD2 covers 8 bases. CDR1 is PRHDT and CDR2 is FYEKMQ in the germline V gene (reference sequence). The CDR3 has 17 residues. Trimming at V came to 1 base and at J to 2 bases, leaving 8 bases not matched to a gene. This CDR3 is CASSLEASGSYTDTQYF. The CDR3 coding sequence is TGTGCCAGCAGCTTAGAGGCCAGCGGGAGCTACACAGATACGCAGTATTTT.

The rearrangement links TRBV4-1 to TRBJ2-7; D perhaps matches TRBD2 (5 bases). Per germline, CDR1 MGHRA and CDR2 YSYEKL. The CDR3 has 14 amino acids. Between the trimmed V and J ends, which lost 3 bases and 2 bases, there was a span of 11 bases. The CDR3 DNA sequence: TGCGCCAGCAGCCATGAGGGTCGGGCCTACGAGCAGTACTTC. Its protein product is CASSHEGRAYEQYF.